A single TCR beta chain is shown here with its context. The data were taken from a study of Ad26.COV2.S vaccination and SARS-CoV-2 variants. Clones were read by immunoSEQ multiplex PCR, and TCRdb kept only the in-frame ones, dropping some. Among about 470,000 clones listed, roughly 91% were seen once. Treatment specified: 15 to 20 received Ad26.COV2.S at low or high dose, single or two shots; roughly 5 received placebo; per-sample allocation not given. Samples came from day 63 after the first vaccine or placebo injection. This CDR3 comprises 15 residues. V lost 3 bases, J lost 8 bases, and 8 bases stayed unmatched. Germline loops: CDR1 LNHNV, CDR2 YYDKDF (reference sequence).

The V and J genes are TRBV15 and TRBJ2-1, with 9 bases that match TRBD2. This clonotype originated in a person aged 18-60 years who received the Ad26.COV2.S COVID-19 vaccine or a placebo. The sample was peripheral blood, taken in a trial of Ad26.COV2.S vaccine versus placebo. In nucleotides, the CDR3 is TGTGCCACCAGCAGTGAAGGCCTAGCGGGGTATGAGCAGTTCTTC. Amino acids: CATSSEGLAGYEQFF.